The clone carrying this T cell receptor beta chain appeared once. At one end, the junction sequence differs from germline, possibly due to a read error. The sample belongs to a study of lymphopenia after photon versus proton radiotherapy. Sequencing was performed with immunoSEQ multiplex PCR; in TCRdb, only in-frame clones are kept and a portion is missing. This table has about 65,000 clones, 85% to 90% appearing once. Germline V gives CDR1 SGHAT, CDR2 FQNNGV. The CDR3 has 15 amino acids. J is TRBJ1-1 and V is TRBV11-2; tentative D call: TRBD1 (6 bases). The TCR was taken from an elderly man with esophageal cancer. This material consisted of peripheral blood, taken from a patient treated with proton-based radiotherapy. The CDR3 sequence: CASSQGRGRRTEAFF. For the CDR3, the DNA is TGCGCCAGCAGCCAAGGGCGGGGGCGCCGGACTGAAGCTTTCTTT.